Included here is one T cell receptor beta chain sequence, with context. Its specificity is not known. The source of the sample is a study of cytomegalovirus exposure and HLA in healthy donors. Whole-study findings and limits: What TCR beta sequences reportedly achieved was accurate prediction of HLA-A and HLA-B alleles in most subjects. A list of roughly 160 TCR beta chains associated with cytomegalovirus was given. Sequence variants that were highly shared formed a cluster that was likely a sequencing artifact.

Germline values: CDR1 MDHEN, CDR2 SYDVKM. V gave up 3 bases and J gave up 7 bases, with 15 bases separating them. The CDR3 is 14 amino acids. Amplification used 60 Vbeta primers and 13 Jbeta primers. Sequenced by immunoSEQ multiplex PCR; TCRdb stores in-frame clones only, minus some. The data contain roughly 180,000 clones, just under 80% of them seen just once; the ten biggest clones take up about 2.6%. This clonotype was obtained from a female donor in good health and CMV-seronegative. The chain couples TRBV28 to TRBJ1-1; D unresolved. Sequenced input: PBMCs. The CDR3 nucleotides are TGTGCCAGCAGTTTGATCGGCAAGGAGAGTGAAGCTTTCTTT. This translates into CASSLIGKESEAFF.